This T cell receptor beta chain was recovered during a study of cytomegalovirus exposure and HLA in healthy donors. Overall study findings and caveats: Indistinguishability led to the exclusion of some V segments, TRBV6-2 and TRBV6-3 included.

Donors were ostensibly healthy at sampling, although undocumented immune exposures were probable. PCR primers comprised 60 Vbeta and 13 Jbeta primers. The method was immunoSEQ multiplex PCR; TCRdb's version includes in-frame clones alone and lacks a portion of them. The profile shows 150,000 to 200,000 clones, approximately 85% of them singletons. As regards this clone: Its target is not known. At one end, the junction sequence differs from germline, possibly due to a read error.

Germline assignment: CDR1 SNHLY and CDR2 FYNNEI. This CDR3 has 12 residues. The TCR comes from a woman aged 50 to 60 in good health and CMV-seronegative. The sample comprised PBMCs. The rearrangement joins TRBV2 to TRBJ1-2, with 10 bases aligning to TRBD1. CDR3 residues: CASSNYRQGAAF. The CDR3 DNA follows: TGTGCCAGCAGCAACTACCGACAGGGGGCGGCCTTC.